This TCR beta chain was profiled in a study of radiotherapy plus CTLA-4 blockade in lung cancer. Across the whole study: Among enrolled patients, roughly 20% responded and about 30% achieved disease control.

CDR3 length equals 16 residues. V was shortened by 4 bases and J by 2 bases, with 15 bases between the two germline ends. CDR1 is MNHNS, CDR2 SASEGT, per germline. Study-wide results and limits: Dynamics of early blood T cell clones, together with interferon-beta, were reportedly the best predictors of response. Radiotherapy plus ipilimumab was followed by expansion in blood of tumor-derived TCR clones.

Produced via immunoSEQ multiplex PCR; TCRdb's table is partial and in-frame only. This table has about 120,000 clones, 85% to 90% appearing once. With ipilimumab providing CTLA-4 blockade, focal radiation was administered to patients who had chemo-refractory metastatic non-small-cell lung cancer. Remarks on this clone: The antigen is undetermined.

Specimen: peripheral blood, collected from a patient treated with radiotherapy plus ipilimumab. V usage is TRBV6-1 and J usage is TRBJ1-5; D is uncertain. This clonotype originated in a human donor with non-small cell lung cancer that progressed on radiotherapy plus ipilimumab. The CDR3 sequence: CASSAFPAVGNQPQHF. CDR3 DNA sequence: TGTGCCAGCAGTGCGTTTCCAGCGGTGGGCAATCAGCCCCAGCATTTT.